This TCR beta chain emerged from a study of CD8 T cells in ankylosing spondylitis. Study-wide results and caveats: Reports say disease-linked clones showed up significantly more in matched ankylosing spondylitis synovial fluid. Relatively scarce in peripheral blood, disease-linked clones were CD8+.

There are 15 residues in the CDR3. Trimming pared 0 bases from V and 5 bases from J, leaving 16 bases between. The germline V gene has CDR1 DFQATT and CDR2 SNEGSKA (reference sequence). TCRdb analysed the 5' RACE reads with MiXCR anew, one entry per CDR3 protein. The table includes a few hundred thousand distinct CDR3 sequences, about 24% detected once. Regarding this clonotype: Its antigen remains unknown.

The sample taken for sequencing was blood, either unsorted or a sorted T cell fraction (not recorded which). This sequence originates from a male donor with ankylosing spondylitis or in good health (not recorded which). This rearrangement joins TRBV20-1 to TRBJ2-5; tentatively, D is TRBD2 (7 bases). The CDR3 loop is CSAREGGGALETQYF. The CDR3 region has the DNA TGCAGTGCTAGAGAGGGGGGGGGGGCATTGGAGACCCAGTACTTC.